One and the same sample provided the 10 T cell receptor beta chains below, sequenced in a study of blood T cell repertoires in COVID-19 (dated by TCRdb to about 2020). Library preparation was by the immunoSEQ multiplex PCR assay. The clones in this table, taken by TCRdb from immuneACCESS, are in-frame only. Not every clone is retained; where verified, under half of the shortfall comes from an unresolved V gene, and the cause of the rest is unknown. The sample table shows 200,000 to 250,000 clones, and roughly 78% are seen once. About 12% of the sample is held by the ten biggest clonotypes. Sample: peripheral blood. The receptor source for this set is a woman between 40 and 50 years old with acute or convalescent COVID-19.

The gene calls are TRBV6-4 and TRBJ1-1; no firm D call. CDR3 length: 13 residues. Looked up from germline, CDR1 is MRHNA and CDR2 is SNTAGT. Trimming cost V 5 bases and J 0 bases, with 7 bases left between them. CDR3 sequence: CASSLAVNTEAFF. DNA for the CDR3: TGTGCCAGCAGTTTAGCGGTGAACACTGAAGCTTTCTTT.

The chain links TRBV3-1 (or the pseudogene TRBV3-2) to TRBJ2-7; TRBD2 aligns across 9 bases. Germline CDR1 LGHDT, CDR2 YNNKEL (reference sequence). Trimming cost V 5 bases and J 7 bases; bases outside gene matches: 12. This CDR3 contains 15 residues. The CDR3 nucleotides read TGTGCCAGCAGCGCCCGGGGAGCGGGGGGCTGGGAGCAGTACTTC. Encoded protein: CASSARGAGGWEQYF.

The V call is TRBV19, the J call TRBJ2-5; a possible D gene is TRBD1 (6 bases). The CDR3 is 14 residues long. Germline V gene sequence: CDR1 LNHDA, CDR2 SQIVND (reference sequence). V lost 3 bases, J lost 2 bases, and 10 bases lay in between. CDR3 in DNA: TGTGCCAGTAGTATTTCGACAGGACAAGAGACCCAGTACTTC. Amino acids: CASSISTGQETQYF.

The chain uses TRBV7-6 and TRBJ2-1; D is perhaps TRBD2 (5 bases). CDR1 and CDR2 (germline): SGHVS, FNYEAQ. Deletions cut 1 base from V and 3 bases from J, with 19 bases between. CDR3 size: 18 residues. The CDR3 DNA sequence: TGTGCCAGCAGCTTAGACGCGATGGCTAGCATTTACTACAATGAGCAGTTCTTC. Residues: CASSLDAMASIYYNEQFF.

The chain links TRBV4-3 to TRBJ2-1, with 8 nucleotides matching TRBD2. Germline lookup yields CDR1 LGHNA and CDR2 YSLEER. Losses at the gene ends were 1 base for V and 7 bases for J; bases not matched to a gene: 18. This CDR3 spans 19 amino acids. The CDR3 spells CASSQVLRSGSGSSNEQFF. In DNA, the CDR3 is TGCGCCAGCAGCCAAGTGCTTCGCTCGGGGAGCGGGAGTTCAAATGAGCAGTTCTTC.

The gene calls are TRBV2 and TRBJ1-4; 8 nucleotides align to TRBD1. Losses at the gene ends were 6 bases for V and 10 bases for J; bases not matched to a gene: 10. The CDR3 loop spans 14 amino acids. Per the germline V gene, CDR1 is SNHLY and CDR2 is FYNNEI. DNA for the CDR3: TGTGCCAGCAGAAGCGACAGGGGAGGAGCAAAACTGTTTTTT. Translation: CASRSDRGGAKLFF.

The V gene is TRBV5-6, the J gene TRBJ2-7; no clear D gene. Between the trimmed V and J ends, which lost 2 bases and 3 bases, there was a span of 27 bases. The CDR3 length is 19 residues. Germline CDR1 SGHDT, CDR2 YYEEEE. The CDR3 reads CASSFRPSRVTHYYYEQYF. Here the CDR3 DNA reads TGTGCCAGCAGCTTTCGTCCCTCCCGGGTTACCCACTACTACTACGAGCAGTACTTC.

CDR3 amino acids: CASTKARGASEAFF. CDR3 in DNA: TGTGCCAGTACCAAGGCGCGGGGGGCCTCTGAAGCTTTCTTT. This chain connects TRBV19 to TRBJ1-1; tentative D call: TRBD1 (6 bases). V was clipped by 7 bases and J by 6 bases, with 18 bases between them. Germline loops: CDR1 LNHDA, CDR2 SQIVND (reference sequence). This CDR3 contains 14 residues.

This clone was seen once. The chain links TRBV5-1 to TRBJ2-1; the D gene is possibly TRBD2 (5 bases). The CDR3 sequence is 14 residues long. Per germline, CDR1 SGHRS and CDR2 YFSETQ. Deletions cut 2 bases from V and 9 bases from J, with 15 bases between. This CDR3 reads CASSLGLAGGEQFF. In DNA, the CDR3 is TGCGCCAGCAGCTTAGGGCTAGCTGGAGGTGAGCAGTTCTTC.

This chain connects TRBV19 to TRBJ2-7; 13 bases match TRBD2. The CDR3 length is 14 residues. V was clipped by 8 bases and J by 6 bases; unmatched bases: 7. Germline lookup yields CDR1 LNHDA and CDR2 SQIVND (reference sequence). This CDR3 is CASSGLAGRSEQYF. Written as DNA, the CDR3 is TGTGCCAGTTCGGGACTAGCGGGACGTTCCGAGCAGTACTTC.